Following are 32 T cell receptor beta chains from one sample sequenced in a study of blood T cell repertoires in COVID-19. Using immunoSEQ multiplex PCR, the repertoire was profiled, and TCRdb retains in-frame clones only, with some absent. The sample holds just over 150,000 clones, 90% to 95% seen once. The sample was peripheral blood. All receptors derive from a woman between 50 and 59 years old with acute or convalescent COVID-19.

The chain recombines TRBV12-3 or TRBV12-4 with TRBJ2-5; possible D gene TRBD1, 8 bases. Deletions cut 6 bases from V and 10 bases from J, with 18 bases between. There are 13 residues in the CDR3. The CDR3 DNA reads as TGTGCCAGCAGAGGACAGGGAGGGGGAGACCAGTACTTC. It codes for CASRGQGGGDQYF.

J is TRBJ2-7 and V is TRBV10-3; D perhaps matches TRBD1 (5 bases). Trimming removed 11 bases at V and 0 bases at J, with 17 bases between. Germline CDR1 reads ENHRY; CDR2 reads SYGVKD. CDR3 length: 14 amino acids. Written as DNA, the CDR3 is TGTGCCTGCGCAACAGGATTAAGCTCCTACGAGCAGTACTTC. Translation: CACATGLSSYEQYF.

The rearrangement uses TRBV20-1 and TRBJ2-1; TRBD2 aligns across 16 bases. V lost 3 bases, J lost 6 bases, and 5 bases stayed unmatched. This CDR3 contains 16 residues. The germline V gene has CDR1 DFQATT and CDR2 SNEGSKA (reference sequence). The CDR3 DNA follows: TGCAGTGCTAGTAGTGGGACTAGCGGGGGGGCCAATGAGCAGTTCTTC. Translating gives CSASSGTSGGANEQFF.

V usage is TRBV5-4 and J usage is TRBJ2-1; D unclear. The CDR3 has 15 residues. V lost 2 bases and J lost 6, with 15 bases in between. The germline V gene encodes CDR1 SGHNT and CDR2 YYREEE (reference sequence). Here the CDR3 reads CASSLSPGPRNEQFF. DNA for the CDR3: TGTGCCAGCAGCTTAAGCCCGGGTCCCCGCAATGAGCAGTTCTTC. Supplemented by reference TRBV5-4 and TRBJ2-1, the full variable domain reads ETGVTQSPTHLIKTRGQQVTLRCSSQSGHNTVSWYQQALGQGPQFIFQYYREEENGRGNFPPRFSGLQFPNYSSELNVNALELDDSALYLCASSLSPGPRNEQFFGPGTRLTVL.

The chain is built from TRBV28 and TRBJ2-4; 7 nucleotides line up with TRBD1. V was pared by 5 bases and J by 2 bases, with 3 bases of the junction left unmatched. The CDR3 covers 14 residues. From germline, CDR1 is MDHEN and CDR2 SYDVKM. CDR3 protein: CASSDRAPKNIQYF. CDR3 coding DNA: TGTGCCAGCAGTGACAGGGCACCCAAAAACATTCAGTACTTC.

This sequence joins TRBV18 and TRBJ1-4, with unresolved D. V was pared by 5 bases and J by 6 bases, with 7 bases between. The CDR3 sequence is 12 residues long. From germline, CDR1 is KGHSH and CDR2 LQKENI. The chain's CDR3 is CASSNRDEKLFF. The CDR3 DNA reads TGTGCCAGCTCAAACCGAGATGAAAAACTGTTTTTT.

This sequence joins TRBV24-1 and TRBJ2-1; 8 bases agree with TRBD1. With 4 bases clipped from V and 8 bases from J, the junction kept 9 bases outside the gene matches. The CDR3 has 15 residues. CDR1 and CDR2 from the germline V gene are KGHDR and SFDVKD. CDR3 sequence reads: CATSEGRGQFDEQFF. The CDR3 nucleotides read TGTGCCACCAGTGAGGGCAGGGGGCAGTTCGATGAGCAGTTCTTC.

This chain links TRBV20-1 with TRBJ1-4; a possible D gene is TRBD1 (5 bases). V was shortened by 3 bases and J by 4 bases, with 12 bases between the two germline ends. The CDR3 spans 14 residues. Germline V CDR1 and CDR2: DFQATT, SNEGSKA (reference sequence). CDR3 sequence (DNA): TGCAGTGCTAGTCCAGGGCTAATTAATGAAAAACTGTTTTTT. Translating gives CSASPGLINEKLFF.

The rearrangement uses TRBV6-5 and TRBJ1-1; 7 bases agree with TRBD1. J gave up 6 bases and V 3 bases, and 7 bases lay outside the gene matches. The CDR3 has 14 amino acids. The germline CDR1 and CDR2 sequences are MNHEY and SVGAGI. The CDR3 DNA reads TGTGCCAGCAGTTATGGGCAGGGGGAAGCTGAAGCTTTCTTT. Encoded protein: CASSYGQGEAEAFF.

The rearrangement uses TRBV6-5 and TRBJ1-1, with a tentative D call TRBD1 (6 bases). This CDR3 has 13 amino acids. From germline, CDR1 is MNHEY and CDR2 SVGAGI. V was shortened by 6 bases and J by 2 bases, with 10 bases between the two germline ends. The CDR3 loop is CASRIQGNTEAFF. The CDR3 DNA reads TGTGCCAGCAGAATACAGGGAAACACTGAAGCTTTCTTT.

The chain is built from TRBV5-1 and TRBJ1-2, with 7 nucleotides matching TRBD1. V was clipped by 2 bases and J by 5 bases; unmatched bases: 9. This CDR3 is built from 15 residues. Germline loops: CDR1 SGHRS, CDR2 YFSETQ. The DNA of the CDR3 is TGCGCCAGCAGCTTATCTGGACAGGCGCTTTATGGCTACACCTTC. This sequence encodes CASSLSGQALYGYTF.

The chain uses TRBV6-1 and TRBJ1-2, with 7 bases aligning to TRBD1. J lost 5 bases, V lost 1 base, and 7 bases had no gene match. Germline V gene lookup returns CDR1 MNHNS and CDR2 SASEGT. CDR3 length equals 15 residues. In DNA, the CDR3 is TGTGCCAGCAGTGAAGACAGGGGTATGACTTATGGCTACACCTTC. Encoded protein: CASSEDRGMTYGYTF.

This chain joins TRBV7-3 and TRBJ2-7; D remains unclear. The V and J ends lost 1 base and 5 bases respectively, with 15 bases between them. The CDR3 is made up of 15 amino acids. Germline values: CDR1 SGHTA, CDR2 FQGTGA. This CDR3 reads CASSLIGGRPDEQYF. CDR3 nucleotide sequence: TGTGCCAGCAGCTTAATCGGCGGTCGGCCCGACGAGCAGTACTTC. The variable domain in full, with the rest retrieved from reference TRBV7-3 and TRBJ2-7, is GAGVSQTPSNKVTEKGKYVELRCDPISGHTALYWYRQSLGQGPEFLIYFQGTGAADDSGLPNDRFFAVRPEGSVSTLKIQRTERGDSAVYLCASSLIGGRPDEQYFGPGTRLTVT.

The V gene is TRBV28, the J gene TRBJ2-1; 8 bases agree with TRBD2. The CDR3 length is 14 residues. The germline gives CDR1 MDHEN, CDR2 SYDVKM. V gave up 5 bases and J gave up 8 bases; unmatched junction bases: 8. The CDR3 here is CASSLSGGAYEQFF. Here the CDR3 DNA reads TGTGCCAGCAGTCTCTCGGGGGGGGCCTATGAGCAGTTCTTC.

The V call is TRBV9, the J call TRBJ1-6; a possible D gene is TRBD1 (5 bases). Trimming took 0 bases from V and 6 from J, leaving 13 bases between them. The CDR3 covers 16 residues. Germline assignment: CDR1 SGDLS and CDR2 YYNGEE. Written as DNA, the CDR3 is TGTGCCAGCAGCGTAGATGCGGGGCAGGTTAATTCACCCCTCCACTTT. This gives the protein CASSVDAGQVNSPLHF.

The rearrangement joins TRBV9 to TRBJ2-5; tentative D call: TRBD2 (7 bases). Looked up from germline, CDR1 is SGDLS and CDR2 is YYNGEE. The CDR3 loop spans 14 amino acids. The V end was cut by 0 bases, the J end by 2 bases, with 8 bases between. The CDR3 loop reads CASSVEGGQETQYF. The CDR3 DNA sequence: TGTGCCAGCAGCGTAGAGGGGGGGCAAGAGACCCAGTACTTC.

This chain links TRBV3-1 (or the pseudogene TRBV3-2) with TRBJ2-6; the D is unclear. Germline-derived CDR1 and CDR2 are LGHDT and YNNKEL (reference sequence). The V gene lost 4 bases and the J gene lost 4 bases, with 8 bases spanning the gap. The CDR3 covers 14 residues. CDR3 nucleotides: TGTGCCAGCAGCCGGGCGCAGGGGGCCAACGTCCTGACTTTC. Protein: CASSRAQGANVLTF.

CDR3 in amino acids: CASARDTDTQYF. The CDR3 DNA follows: TGCGCCAGCGCCAGGGACACAGATACGCAGTATTTT. This sequence joins TRBV5-1 and TRBJ2-3, with a tentative D call TRBD1 (5 bases). CDR1 and CDR2 (germline): SGHRS, YFSETQ. This CDR3 has 12 residues. The V end was cut by 7 bases, the J end by 2 bases, with 8 bases between.

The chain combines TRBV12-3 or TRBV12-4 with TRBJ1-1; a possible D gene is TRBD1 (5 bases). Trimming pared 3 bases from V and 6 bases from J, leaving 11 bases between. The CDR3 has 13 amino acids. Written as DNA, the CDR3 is TGTGCCAGCAGTTTTCTGGGGCCATCTGAAGCTTTCTTT. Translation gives CASSFLGPSEAFF.

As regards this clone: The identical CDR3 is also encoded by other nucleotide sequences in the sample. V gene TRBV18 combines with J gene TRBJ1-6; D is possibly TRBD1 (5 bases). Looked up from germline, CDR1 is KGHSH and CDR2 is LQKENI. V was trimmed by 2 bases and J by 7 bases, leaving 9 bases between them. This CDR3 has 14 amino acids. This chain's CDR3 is CASSPAGRNSPLHF. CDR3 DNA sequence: TGTGCCAGCTCACCAGCAGGGAGGAATTCACCCCTCCACTTT.

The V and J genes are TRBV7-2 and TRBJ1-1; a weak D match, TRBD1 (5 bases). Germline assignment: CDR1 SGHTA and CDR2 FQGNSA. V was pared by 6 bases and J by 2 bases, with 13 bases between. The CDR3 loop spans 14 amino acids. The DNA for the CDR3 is TGTGCCAGCAGATTCAACCAGGGAAACACTGAAGCTTTCTTT. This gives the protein CASRFNQGNTEAFF. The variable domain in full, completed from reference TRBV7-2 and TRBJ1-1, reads GAGVSQSPSNKVTEKGKDVELRCDPISGHTALYWYRQSLGQGLEFLIYFQGNSAPDKSGLPSDRFSAERTGGSVSTLTIQRTQQEDSAVYLCASRFNQGNTEAFFGQGTRLTVV.

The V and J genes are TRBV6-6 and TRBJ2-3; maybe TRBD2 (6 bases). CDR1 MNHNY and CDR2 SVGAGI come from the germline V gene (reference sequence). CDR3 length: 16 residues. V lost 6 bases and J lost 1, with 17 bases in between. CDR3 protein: CASSLSGEVGTDTQYF. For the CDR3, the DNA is TGTGCCAGCAGCCTTTCGGGGGAGGTGGGCACAGATACGCAGTATTTT.

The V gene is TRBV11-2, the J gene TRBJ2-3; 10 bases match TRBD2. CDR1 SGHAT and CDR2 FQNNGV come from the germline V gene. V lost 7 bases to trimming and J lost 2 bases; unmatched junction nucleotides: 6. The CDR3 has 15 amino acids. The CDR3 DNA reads TGTGCCAGCAAGATGGGACTAGCGAACACAGATACGCAGTATTTT. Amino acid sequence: CASKMGLANTDTQYF.

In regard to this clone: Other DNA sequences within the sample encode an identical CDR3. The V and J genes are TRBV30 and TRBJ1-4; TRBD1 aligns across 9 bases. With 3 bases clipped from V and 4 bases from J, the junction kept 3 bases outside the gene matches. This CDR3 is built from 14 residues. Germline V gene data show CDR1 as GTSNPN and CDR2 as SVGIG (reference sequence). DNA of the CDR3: TGTGCCTGGAGCCCGGGACAGGGTAATGAAAAACTGTTTTTT. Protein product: CAWSPGQGNEKLFF. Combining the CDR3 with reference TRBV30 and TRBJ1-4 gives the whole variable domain SQTIHQWPATLVQPVGSPLSLECTVEGTSNPNLYWYRQAAGRGLQLLFYSVGIGQISSEVPQNLSASRPQDRQFILSSKKLLLSDSGFYLCAWSPGQGNEKLFFGSGTQLSVL.

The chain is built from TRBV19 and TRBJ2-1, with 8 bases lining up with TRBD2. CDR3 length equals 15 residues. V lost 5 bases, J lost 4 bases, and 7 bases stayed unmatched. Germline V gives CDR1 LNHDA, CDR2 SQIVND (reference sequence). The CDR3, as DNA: TGTGCCAGTAGTTGGGGACTAGTCACATACAATGAGCAGTTCTTC. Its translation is CASSWGLVTYNEQFF.

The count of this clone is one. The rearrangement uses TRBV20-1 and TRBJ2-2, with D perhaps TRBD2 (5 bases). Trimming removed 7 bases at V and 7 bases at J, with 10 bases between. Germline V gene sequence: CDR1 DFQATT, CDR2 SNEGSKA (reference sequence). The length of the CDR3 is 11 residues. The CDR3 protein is CSGTEGGELFF. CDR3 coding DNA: TGCAGTGGGACCGAGGGCGGGGAGCTGTTTTTT.

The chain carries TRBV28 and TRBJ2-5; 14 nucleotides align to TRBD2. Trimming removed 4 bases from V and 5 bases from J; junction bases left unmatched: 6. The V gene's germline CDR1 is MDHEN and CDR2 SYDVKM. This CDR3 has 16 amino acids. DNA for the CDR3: TGTGCCAGCAGTTCCGGGACTAGCGGGAGCATCGAGACCCAGTACTTC. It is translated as CASSSGTSGSIETQYF.

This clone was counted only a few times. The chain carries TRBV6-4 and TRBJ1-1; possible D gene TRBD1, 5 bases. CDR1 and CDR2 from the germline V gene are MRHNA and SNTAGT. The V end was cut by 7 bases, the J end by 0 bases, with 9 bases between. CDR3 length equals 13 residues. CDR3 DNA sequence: TGTGCCAGCAAACAGGAGATGAACACTGAAGCTTTCTTT. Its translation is CASKQEMNTEAFF.

The CDR3 nucleotides are TGTGCCATCACACCAACCGGGACTGAGAACTATGGCTACACCTTC. Protein product: CAITPTGTENYGYTF. The V and J genes are TRBV10-3 and TRBJ1-2; D might be TRBD1 (5 bases). The CDR3 extends over 15 amino acids. Germline V CDR1 and CDR2: ENHRY, SYGVKD. V was trimmed by 7 bases and J by 2 bases, leaving 17 bases between them.

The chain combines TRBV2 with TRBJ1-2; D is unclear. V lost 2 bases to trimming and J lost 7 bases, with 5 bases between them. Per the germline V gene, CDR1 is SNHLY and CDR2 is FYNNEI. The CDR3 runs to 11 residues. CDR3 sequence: CASSEQVGYTF. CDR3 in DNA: TGTGCCAGCAGTGAACAGGTTGGCTACACCTTC.

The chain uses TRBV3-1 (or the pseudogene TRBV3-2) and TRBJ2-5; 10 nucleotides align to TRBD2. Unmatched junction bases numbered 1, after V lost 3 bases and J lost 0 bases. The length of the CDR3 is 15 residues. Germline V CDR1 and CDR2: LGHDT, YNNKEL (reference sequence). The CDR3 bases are TGTGCCAGCAGCCATAGCGGGGGGAACCAAGAGACCCAGTACTTC. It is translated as CASSHSGGNQETQYF.

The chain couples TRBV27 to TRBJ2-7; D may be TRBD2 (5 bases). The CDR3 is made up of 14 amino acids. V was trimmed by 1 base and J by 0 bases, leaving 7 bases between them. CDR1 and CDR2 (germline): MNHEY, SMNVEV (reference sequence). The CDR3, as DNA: TGTGCCAGCAGTTTATGGACTGGCTCCTACGAGCAGTACTTC. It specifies CASSLWTGSYEQYF.